This T cell receptor beta chain is drawn from a study of regulatory T cells in long-lasting Graves disease. General observations from the study: No thyroid tissue was studied; the work used peripheral blood only. Among persistent patients, a larger number of public clonotypes were shared (approximately 3,000) than among newly diagnosed patients (under 1,000).

There are a few counts of this clonotype. Its antigen is as yet unknown. Indicated time point: persistent/refractory GD, antithyroid drugs over 5 years with positive TRAb. PBMCs provided the RNA from which the TCR library was made. Peripheral blood, around 9 milliliters per patient, was collected in EDTA tubes. Germline assignment: CDR1 SQVTM and CDR2 ANQGSEA. The CDR3 contains 14 residues. The V end was cut by 5 bases, the J end by 6 bases, with 16 bases between. Building the TCR beta libraries relied on iRepertoire HTBI primers, and CDR3 regions underwent Arm-PCR. In the original workflow: Overall, samples carried approximately 60 TRBV and 14 TRBJ segments. TCRdb called the multiplex PCR reads again in MiXCR, with one record for every CDR3 protein. The V and J calls and clone size are TCRdb's, not the authors'. The sample shows about 470,000 distinct CDR3 sequences, less than 25% of them seen only once.

The TCR comes from a female donor with Graves disease. The rearrangement uses TRBV29-1 and TRBJ2-2; D uncertain. The starting material was peripheral blood mononuclear cells (PBMCs), obtained when the disease was refractory, from a patient treated with antithyroid drugs. The CDR3 loop is CSVLGPPYPGELFF. CDR3 in DNA: TGCAGCGTTTTGGGTCCCCCTTACCCCGGGGAGCTGTTTTTT.